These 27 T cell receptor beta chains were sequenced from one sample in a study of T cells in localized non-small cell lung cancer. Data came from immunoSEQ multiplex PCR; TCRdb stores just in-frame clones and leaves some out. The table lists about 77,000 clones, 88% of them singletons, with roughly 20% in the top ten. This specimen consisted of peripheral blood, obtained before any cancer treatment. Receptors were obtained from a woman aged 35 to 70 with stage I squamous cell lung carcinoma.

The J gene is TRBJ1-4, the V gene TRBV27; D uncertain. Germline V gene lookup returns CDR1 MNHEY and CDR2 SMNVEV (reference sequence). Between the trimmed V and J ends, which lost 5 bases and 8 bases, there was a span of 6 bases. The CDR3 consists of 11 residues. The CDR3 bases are TGTGCCAGCAGTCGGGGAGAAAAACTGTTTTTT. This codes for CASSRGEKLFF.

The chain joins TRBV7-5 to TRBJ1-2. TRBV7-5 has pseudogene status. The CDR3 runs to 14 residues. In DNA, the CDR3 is TGTGCCAGTAGGCCGGAGGGAATTAACTATGGCTACACCTTC. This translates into CASRPEGINYGYTF.

CDR3 region: CASSFQDGNSPLHF. The CDR3 nucleotides are TGTGCCAGCAGCTTCCAGGACGGGAATTCACCCCTCCACTTT. The rearrangement links TRBV7-8 to TRBJ1-6; the D is unclear. Germline lookup yields CDR1 SGHVS and CDR2 FQNEAQ. The CDR3 length is 14 residues. V was cut by 3 bases and J by 7 bases, with 10 bases left in between.

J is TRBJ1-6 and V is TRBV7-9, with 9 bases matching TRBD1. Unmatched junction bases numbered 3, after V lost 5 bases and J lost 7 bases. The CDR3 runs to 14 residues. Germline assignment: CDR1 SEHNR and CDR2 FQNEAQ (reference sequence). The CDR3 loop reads CASSRDRDNSPLHF. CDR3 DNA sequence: TGTGCCAGCAGCCGGGACAGGGACAATTCACCCCTCCACTTT.

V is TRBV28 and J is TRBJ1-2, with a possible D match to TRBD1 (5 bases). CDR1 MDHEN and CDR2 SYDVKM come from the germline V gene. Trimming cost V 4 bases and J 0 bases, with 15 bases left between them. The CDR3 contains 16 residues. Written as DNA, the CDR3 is TGTGCCAGCAGTTCGGCCGGGACCGGAGCTAACTATGGCTACACCTTC. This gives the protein CASSSAGTGANYGYTF.

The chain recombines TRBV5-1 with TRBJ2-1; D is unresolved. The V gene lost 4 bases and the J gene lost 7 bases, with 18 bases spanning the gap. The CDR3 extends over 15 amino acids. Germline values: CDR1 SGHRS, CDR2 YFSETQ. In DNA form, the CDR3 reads TGCGCCAGCAGCCTAAACATAGACCCACGGAATGAGCAGTTCTTC. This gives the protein CASSLNIDPRNEQFF. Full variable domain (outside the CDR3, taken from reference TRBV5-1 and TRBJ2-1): KAGVTQTPRYLIKTRGQQVTLSCSPISGHRSVSWYQQTPGQGLQFLFEYFSETQRNKGNFPGRFSGRQFSNSRSEMNVSTLELGDSALYLCASSLNIDPRNEQFFGPGTRLTVL.

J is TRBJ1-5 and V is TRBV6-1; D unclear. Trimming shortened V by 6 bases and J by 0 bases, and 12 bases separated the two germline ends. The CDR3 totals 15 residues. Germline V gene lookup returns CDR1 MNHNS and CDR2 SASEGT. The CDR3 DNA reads TGTGCCAGCAGCACCCTAGGGTCTAGCAATCAGCCCCAGCATTTT. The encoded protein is CASSTLGSSNQPQHF.

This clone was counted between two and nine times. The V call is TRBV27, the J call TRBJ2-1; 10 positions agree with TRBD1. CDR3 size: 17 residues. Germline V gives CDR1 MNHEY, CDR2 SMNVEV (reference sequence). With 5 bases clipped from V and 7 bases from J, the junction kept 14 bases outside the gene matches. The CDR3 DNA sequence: TGTGCCAGCAGTCGAACCTCCGGGACAGGGGCGGGGAATGAGCAGTTCTTC. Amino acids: CASSRTSGTGAGNEQFF.

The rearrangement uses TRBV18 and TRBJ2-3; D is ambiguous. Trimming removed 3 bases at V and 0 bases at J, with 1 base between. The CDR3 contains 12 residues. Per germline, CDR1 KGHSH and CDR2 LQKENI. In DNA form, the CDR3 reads TGTGCCAGCTCACCGAGCACAGATACGCAGTATTTT. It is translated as CASSPSTDTQYF.

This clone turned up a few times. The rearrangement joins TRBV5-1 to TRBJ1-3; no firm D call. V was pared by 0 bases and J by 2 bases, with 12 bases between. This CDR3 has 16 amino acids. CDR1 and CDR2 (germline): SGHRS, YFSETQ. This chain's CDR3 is CASSLAARDTGNTIYF. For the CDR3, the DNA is TGCGCCAGCAGCTTGGCCGCACGGGATACTGGAAACACCATATATTTT. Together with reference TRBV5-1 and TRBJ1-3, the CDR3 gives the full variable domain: KAGVTQTPRYLIKTRGQQVTLSCSPISGHRSVSWYQQTPGQGLQFLFEYFSETQRNKGNFPGRFSGRQFSNSRSEMNVSTLELGDSALYLCASSLAARDTGNTIYFGEGSWLTVV.

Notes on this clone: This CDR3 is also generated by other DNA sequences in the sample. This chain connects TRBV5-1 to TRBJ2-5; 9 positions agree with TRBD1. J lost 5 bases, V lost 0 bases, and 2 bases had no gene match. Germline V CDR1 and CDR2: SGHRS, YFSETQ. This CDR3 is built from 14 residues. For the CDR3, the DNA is TGCGCCAGCAGCTTGGGACAGGGGGTGGAGACCCAGTACTTC. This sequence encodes CASSLGQGVETQYF. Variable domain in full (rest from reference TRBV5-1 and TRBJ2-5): KAGVTQTPRYLIKTRGQQVTLSCSPISGHRSVSWYQQTPGQGLQFLFEYFSETQRNKGNFPGRFSGRQFSNSRSEMNVSTLELGDSALYLCASSLGQGVETQYFGPGTRLLVL.

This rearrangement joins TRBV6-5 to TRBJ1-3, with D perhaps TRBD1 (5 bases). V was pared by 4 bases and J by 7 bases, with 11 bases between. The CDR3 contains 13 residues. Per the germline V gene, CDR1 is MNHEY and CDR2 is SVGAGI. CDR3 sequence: CASSLVRGNTIYF. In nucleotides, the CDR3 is TGTGCCAGCAGTTTGGTGCGGGGGAACACCATATATTTT.

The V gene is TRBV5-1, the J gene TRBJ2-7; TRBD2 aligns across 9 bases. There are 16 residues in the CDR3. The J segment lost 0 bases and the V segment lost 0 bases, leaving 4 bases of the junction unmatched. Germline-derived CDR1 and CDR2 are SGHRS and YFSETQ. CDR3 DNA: TGCGCCAGCAGCTTGGCGGCGGGGGGGAGCTCCTACGAGCAGTACTTC. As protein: CASSLAAGGSSYEQYF.

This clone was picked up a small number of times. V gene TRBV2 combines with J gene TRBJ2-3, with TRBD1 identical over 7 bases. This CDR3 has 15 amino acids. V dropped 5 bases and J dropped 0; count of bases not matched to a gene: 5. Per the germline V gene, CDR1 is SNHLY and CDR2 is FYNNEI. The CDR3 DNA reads TGTGCCAGCAGTTTACCGGGACAGAGCACAGATACGCAGTATTTT. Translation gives CASSLPGQSTDTQYF.

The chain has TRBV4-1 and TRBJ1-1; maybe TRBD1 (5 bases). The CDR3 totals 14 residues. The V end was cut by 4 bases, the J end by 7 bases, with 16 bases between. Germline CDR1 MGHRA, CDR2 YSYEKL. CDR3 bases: TGCGCCAGCAGCCCCCAATACACGGGGGGTGAAGCTTTCTTT. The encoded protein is CASSPQYTGGEAFF.

The CDR3 loop is CASSLSGQGAFGELFF. The CDR3 DNA follows: TGTGCCAGCAGCTTGTCGGGACAGGGGGCATTCGGGGAGCTGTTTTTT. V gene TRBV7-9 combines with J gene TRBJ2-2, with 12 bases lining up with TRBD1. Germline-derived CDR1 and CDR2 are SEHNR and FQNEAQ (reference sequence). This CDR3 has 16 residues. V shed 3 bases, J shed 7 bases, and the junction held 6 bases outside the gene matches.

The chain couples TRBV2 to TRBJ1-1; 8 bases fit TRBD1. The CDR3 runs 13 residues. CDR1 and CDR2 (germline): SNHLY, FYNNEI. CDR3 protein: CALQGARNTEAFF. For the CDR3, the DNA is TGTGCACTCCAGGGGGCGAGGAACACTGAAGCTTTCTTT.

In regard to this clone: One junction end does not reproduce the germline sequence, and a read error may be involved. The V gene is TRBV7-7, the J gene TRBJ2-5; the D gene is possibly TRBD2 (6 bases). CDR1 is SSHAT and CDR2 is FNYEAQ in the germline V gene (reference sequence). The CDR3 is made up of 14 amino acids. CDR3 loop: CASSLYGGQETQYF. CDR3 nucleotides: TGTGCTAGCAGCCTATACGGGGGCCAAGAGACCCAGTACTTC.

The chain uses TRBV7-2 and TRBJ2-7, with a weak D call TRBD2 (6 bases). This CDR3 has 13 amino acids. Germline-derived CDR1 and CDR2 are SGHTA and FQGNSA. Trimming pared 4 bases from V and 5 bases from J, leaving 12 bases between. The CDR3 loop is CASSSRGWNEQYF. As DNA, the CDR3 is TGTGCCAGCAGCTCCCGGGGGTGGAACGAGCAGTACTTC.

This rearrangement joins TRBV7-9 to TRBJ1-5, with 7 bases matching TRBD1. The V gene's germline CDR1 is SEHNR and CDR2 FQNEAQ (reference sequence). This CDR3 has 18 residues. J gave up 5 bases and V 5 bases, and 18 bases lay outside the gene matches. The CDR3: CASSRRTGDDYVDQPQHF. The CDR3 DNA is TGTGCCAGCAGCCGACGGACAGGCGATGATTATGTGGATCAGCCCCAGCATTTT.

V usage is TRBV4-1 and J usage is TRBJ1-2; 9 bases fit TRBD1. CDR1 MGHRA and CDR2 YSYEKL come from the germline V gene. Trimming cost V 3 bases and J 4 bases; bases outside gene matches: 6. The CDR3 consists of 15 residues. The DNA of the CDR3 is TGCGCCAGCAGCCATGGACAGGGGCCGGGCTATGGCTACACCTTC. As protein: CASSHGQGPGYGYTF.

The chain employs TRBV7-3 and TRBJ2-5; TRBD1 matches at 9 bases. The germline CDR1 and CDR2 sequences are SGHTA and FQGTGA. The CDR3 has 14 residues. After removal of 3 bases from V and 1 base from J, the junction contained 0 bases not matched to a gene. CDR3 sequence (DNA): TGTGCCAGCAGCTTGACAGGGGGCCAAGAGACCCAGTACTTC. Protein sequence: CASSLTGGQETQYF.

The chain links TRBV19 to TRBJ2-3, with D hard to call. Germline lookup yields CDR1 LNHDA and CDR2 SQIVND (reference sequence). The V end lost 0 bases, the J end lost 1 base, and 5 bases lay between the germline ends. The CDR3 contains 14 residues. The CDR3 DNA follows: TGTGCCAGTAGTATAGATCCGCGCACAGATACGCAGTATTTT. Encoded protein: CASSIDPRTDTQYF.

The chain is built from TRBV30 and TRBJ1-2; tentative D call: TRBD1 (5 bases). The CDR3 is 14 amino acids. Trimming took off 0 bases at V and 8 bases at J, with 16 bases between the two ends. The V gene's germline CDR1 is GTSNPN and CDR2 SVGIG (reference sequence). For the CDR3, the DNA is TGTGCCTGGAGTGTACAGGTGGGGGGAGGAGGCTACACCTTC. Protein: CAWSVQVGGGGYTF. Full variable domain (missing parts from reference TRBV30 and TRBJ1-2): SQTIHQWPATLVQPVGSPLSLECTVEGTSNPNLYWYRQAAGRGLQLLFYSVGIGQISSEVPQNLSASRPQDRQFILSSKKLLLSDSGFYLCAWSVQVGGGGYTFGSGTRLTVV.

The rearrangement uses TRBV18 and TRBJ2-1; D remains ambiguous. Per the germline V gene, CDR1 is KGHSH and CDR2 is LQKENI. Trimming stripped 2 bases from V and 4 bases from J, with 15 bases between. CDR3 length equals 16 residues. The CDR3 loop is CASSPEALNPYNEQFF. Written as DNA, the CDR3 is TGTGCCAGCTCACCAGAGGCCCTGAACCCATACAATGAGCAGTTCTTC.

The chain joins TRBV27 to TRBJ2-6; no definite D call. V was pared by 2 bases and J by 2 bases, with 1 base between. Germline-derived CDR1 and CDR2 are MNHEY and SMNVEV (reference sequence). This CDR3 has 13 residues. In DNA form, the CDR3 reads TGTGCCAGCAGTTTAGCTGGGGCCAACGTCCTGACTTTC. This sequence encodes CASSLAGANVLTF.

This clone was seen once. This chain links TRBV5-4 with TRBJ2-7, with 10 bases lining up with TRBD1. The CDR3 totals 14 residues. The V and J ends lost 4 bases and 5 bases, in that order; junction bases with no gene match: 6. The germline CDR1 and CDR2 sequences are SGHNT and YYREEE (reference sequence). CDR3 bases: TGTGCCAGCAGCCCACGGGACAGGGGCGACGAGCAGTACTTC. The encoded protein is CASSPRDRGDEQYF.